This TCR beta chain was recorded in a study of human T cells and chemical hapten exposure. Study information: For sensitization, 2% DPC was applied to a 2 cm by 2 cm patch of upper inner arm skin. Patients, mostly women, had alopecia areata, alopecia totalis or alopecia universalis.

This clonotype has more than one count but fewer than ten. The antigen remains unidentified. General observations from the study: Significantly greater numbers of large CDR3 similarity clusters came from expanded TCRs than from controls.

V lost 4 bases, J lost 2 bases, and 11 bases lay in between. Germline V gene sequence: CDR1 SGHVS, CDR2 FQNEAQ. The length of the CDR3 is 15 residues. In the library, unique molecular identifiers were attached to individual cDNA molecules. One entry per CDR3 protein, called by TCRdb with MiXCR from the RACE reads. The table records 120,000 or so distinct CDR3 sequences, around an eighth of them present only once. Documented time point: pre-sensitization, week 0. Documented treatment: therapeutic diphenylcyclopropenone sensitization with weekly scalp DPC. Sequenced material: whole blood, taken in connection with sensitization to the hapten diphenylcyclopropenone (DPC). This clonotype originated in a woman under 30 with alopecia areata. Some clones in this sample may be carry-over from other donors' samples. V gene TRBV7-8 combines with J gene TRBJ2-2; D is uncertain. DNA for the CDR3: TGTGCCAGCAGCTACAGAAACCCAAACACCGGGGAGCTGTTTTTT. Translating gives CASSYRNPNTGELFF.